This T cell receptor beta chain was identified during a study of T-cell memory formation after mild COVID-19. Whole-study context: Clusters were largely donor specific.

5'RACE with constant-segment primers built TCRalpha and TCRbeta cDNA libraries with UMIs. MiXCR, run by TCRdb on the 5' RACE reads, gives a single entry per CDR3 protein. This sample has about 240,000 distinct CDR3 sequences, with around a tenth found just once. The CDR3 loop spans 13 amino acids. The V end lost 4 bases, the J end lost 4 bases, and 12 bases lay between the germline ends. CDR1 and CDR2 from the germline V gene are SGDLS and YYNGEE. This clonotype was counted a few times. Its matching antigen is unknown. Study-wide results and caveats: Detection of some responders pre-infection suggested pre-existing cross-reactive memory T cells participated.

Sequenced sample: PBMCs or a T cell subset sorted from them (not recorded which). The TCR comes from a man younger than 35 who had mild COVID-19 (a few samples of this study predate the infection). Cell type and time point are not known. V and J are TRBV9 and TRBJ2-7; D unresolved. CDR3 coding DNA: TGTGCCAGCAGCCCCATGGAAGGGTACGAGCAGTACTTC. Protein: CASSPMEGYEQYF.